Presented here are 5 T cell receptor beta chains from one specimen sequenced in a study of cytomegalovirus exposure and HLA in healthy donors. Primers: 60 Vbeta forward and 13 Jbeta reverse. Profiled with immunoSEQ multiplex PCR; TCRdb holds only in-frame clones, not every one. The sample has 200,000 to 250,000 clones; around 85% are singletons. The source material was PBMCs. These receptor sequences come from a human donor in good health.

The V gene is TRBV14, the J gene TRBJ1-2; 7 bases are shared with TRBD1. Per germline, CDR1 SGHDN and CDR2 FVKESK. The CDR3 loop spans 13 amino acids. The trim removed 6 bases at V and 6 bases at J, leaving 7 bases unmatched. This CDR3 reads CASSPGRGHGYTF. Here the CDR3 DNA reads TGTGCCAGCAGTCCCGGGAGGGGGCATGGCTACACCTTC. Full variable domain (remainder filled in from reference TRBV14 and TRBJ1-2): EAGVTQFPSHSVIEKGQTVTLRCDPISGHDNLYWYRRVMGKEIKFLLHFVKESKQDESGMPNNRFLAERTGGTYSTLKVQPAELEDSGVYFCASSPGRGHGYTFGSGTRLTVV.

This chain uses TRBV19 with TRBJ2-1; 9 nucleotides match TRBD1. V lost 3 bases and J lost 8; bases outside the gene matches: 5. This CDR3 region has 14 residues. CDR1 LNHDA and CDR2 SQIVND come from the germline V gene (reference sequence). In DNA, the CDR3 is TGTGCCAGTAGTATTGGACAGGGGATCGATGAGCAGTTCTTC. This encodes CASSIGQGIDEQFF.

The CDR3 DNA reads TGCGCCACCAGTGTTGGGCGGGGGGATATGGATGAGCAGTTCTTC. It translates to CATSVGRGDMDEQFF. The rearrangement joins TRBV5-1 to TRBJ2-1; the match to TRBD2 covers 8 bases. After removal of 9 bases from V and 8 bases from J, the junction contained 16 bases not matched to a gene. The CDR3 extends over 15 amino acids. The germline CDR1 and CDR2 sequences are SGHRS and YFSETQ.

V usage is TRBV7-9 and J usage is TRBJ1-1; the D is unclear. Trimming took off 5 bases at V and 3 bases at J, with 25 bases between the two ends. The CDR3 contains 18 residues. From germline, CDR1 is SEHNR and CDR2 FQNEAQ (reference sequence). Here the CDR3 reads CASSIRGIGRREDTEAFF. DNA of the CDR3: TGTGCCAGCAGCATTAGAGGAATTGGACGGCGGGAGGACACTGAAGCTTTCTTT.

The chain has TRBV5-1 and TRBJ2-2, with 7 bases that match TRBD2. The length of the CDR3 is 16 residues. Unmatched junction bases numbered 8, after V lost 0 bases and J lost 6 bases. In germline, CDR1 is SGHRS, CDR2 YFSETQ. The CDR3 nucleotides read TGCGCCAGCAGCTTGGAGGCGGGAGAATTAGCCGGGGAGCTGTTTTTT. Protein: CASSLEAGELAGELFF.